This T cell receptor (beta chain) came from a study of cytomegalovirus exposure and HLA in healthy donors. At the level of the study: Earlier, roughly 180 million T cells were analyzed, and some 120 million unique TCR beta sequences were found among them. Early released data had about 85 million unique TCRs, all coming from HLA-typed donors.

Overall study results and limits: It was reportedly the case that the classifier diagnosed cytomegalovirus status with high specificity and sensitivity.

The PCR had 60 Vbeta and 13 Jbeta primers. Using immunoSEQ multiplex PCR, the repertoire was profiled, and TCRdb retains in-frame clones only, with some absent. The sample has 150,000 to 200,000 clones; 82% are singletons. The sample holds one count of this clone. The antigen is not known. This receptor was taken from a girl aged 5-17 years in good health and CMV-seropositive. Sequenced input: PBMCs.

For the CDR3, the DNA is TGTGCCATCAGTGCCGGGACAGGGGATGGTCAGCCCCAGCATTTT. Translated: CAISAGTGDGQPQHF. This chain uses TRBV10-3 with TRBJ1-5; the match to TRBD1 covers 10 bases. Germline trimming cut 4 bases from V and 6 bases from J; bases unmatched to any gene: 6. The CDR3 is made up of 15 amino acids. CDR1 is ENHRY, CDR2 SYGVKD, per germline.